This TCR beta chain was documented in a study of patients and donors after allogeneic stem cell transplantation. MiXCR was run by TCRdb on the RT-PCR reads, yielding one entry per CDR3 protein. There are about 150,000 distinct CDR3 sequences in the sample; 20% to 25% occur only once, and roughly 27% lies in the top ten. The sample holds a few counts of this clonotype. This CDR3 contains 14 residues. The V and J ends lost 1 base and 5 bases respectively, with 13 bases between them. Looked up from germline, CDR1 is DFQATT and CDR2 is SNEGSKA (reference sequence). The origin of this receptor is a human donor who was either an allogeneic HSCT recipient or a stem cell or donor lymphocyte infusion donor (not recorded which). It is not recorded whose cells these are; they may come from a transplant donor. Sequencing used blood, either unsorted or a sorted T cell fraction (not recorded which). V is TRBV20-1 and J is TRBJ2-3, with a tentative D call TRBD1 (5 bases). CDR3 sequence reads: CSARVPRVEDTQYF. As DNA, the CDR3 is TGCAGTGCTAGAGTACCCAGGGTTGAAGATACGCAGTATTTT.